The 9 T cell receptor beta chains presented below share a single source sample, sequenced in a study of OX40 agonist ivuxolimab in advanced cancers. Profiling relied on immunoSEQ multiplex PCR, and the TCRdb table lists in-frame clones only, not all of them. The sample records about 80,000 clones, just under 85% being singletons. The starting material was CD4+ or CD8+ T cells sorted from blood, obtained in a trial of the OX40 agonist ivuxolimab. These receptors were obtained from an adult with an advanced solid tumor such as melanoma, head and neck, liver or kidney cancer.

The chain combines TRBV4-1 with TRBJ2-7; perhaps TRBD1 as D (6 bases). Germline assignment: CDR1 MGHRA and CDR2 YSYEKL. The V and J ends lost 0 bases and 3 bases respectively, with 12 bases between them. This CDR3 comprises 15 residues. Here the CDR3 reads CASSQEDSGYYEQYF. The DNA of the CDR3 is TGCGCCAGCAGCCAAGAGGACAGTGGTTACTACGAGCAGTACTTC.

The chain recombines TRBV19 with TRBJ1-4, with TRBD1 as a possible D gene (5 bases). This CDR3 has 16 amino acids. The V gene lost 5 bases and the J gene lost 0 bases, with 13 bases spanning the gap. Germline V gives CDR1 LNHDA, CDR2 SQIVND (reference sequence). This chain's CDR3 is CASSLGTAATNEKLFF. CDR3 sequence (DNA): TGTGCCAGTAGTCTTGGGACGGCTGCAACTAATGAAAAACTGTTTTTT.

The chain is built from TRBV5-1 and TRBJ2-3, with 10 bases that match TRBD2. The CDR3 contains 15 residues. The germline gives CDR1 SGHRS, CDR2 YFSETQ. V shed 0 bases and J 6 bases; nucleotides not matched to a gene: 4. CDR3: CASSLELAGADTQYF. DNA of the CDR3: TGCGCCAGCAGCTTGGAGCTAGCGGGGGCCGATACGCAGTATTTT. Full variable domain (rest looked up from reference TRBV5-1 and TRBJ2-3): KAGVTQTPRYLIKTRGQQVTLSCSPISGHRSVSWYQQTPGQGLQFLFEYFSETQRNKGNFPGRFSGRQFSNSRSEMNVSTLELGDSALYLCASSLELAGADTQYFGPGTRLTVL.

The chain combines TRBV28 with TRBJ1-6; 11 bases line up with TRBD1. CDR3 length: 15 residues. V lost 6 bases and J lost 8; bases outside the gene matches: 6. Per the germline V gene, CDR1 is MDHEN and CDR2 is SYDVKM. The CDR3 nucleotides are TGTGCCAGCAGCACCTCGGGACAGGGGGATTCACCCCTCCACTTT. It is translated as CASSTSGQGDSPLHF.

The V and J genes are TRBV4-3 and TRBJ1-2; D unresolved. This CDR3 is 14 amino acids long. CDR1 and CDR2 from the germline V gene are LGHNA and YSLEER. The V gene lost 0 bases and the J gene lost 8 bases, with 13 bases spanning the gap. The CDR3 region has the DNA TGCGCCAGCAGCCAAGATAGGAACAGAGAGGGCTACACCTTC. This translates into CASSQDRNREGYTF.

The chain carries TRBV25-1 and TRBJ1-2, with 9 nucleotides matching TRBD1. The CDR3 has 13 residues. Trimming took 8 bases from V and 7 from J; bases not matched to a gene: 8. Germline CDR1 reads MGHDK; CDR2 reads SYGVNS. The CDR3 bases are TGTGCCAGCCTACCCGGGACAGGGACTGGCTACACCTTC. Its translation: CASLPGTGTGYTF.

This sequence joins TRBV14 and TRBJ1-2; D may be TRBD1 (6 bases). With 0 bases removed from V and 10 bases from J, the gap between germline ends came to 18 bases. CDR1 SGHDN and CDR2 FVKESK come from the germline V gene. The CDR3 length is 15 residues. CDR3 DNA sequence: TGTGCCAGCAGCCAAGAATTTAACAGGGCTCCTGACTACACCTTC. Its protein product is CASSQEFNRAPDYTF. The complete variable domain, with remaining parts taken from reference TRBV14 and TRBJ1-2, reads EAGVTQFPSHSVIEKGQTVTLRCDPISGHDNLYWYRRVMGKEIKFLLHFVKESKQDESGMPNNRFLAERTGGTYSTLKVQPAELEDSGVYFCASSQEFNRAPDYTFGSGTRLTVV.

The rearrangement joins TRBV7-6 to TRBJ2-7; TRBD1 matches at 8 bases. The CDR3 is 15 residues long. V lost 1 base, J lost 6 bases, and 8 bases stayed unmatched. The germline V gene encodes CDR1 SGHVS and CDR2 FNYEAQ. The CDR3, as DNA: TGTGCCAGCAGCTTAGGAGGGGACAGGACGGTCGAGCAGTACTTC. Its translation is CASSLGGDRTVEQYF. Drawing the rest from reference TRBV7-6 and TRBJ2-7, the complete variable domain is GAGVSQSPRYKVTKRGQDVALRCDPISGHVSLYWYRQALGQGPEFLTYFNYEAQQDKSGLPNDRFSAERPEGSISTLTIQRTEQRDSAMYRCASSLGGDRTVEQYFGPGTRLTVT.

This clone was seen only a few times. The chain links TRBV5-1 to TRBJ2-1; 16 positions match TRBD2. The CDR3 sequence is 19 residues long. Trimming cost V 4 bases and J 2 bases; bases outside gene matches: 9. CDR1 SGHRS and CDR2 YFSETQ come from the germline V gene. The CDR3 nucleotides are TGCGCCAGCAGCCGCACCGGGACTAGCGGGGGGGCCGCCTACAATGAGCAGTTCTTC. Protein: CASSRTGTSGGAAYNEQFF.